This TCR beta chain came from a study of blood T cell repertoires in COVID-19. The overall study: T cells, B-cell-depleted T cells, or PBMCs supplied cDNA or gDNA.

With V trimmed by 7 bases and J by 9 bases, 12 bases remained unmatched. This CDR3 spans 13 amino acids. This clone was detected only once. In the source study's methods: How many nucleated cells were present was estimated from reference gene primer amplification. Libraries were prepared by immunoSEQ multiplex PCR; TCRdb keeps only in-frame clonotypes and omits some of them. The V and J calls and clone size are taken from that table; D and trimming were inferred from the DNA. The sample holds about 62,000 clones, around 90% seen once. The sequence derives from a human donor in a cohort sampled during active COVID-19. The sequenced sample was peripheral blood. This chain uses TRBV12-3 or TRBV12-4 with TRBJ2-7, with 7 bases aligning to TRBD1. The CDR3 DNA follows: TGTGCCAGCAAACCGACAGGGAATGGTCCGCAGTACTTC. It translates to CASKPTGNGPQYF.